This T cell receptor beta chain was sequenced during a study of breast tumors, draining lymph nodes, adjacent tissues. Broader study findings: Tumor repertoires ranked between lymph nodes and nontumor tissue in diversity, with V and J gene preferences. Data only fit, rather than demonstrated, lymph node origin of most tumor T cells. Compared with basal-like, luminal-like tumors shared significantly more repertoire with nontumor tissue.

Using its own MiXCR run on the multiplex PCR reads, TCRdb lists one record per CDR3 protein. The sample shows 150,000 to 200,000 distinct CDR3 sequences, approximately 33% of them seen only once. Breast cancer patients provided tissue from their axillary draining lymph nodes. In this sample, this clonotype turned up many times. Its antigen remains unidentified. This CDR3 comprises 12 residues. Germline-derived CDR1 and CDR2 are PRHDT and FYEKMQ (reference sequence). Trimming stripped 5 bases from V and 7 bases from J, with 11 bases between. This rearrangement joins TRBV13 to TRBJ2-5; D ambiguous. Sequencing input: axillary lymph node tissue. The sequence was collected from a female donor with breast cancer. Some clones in this sample may be carry-over from other donors' samples. The CDR3 here is CASSPGPGTQYF. CDR3 coding DNA: TGTGCCAGCAGCCCAGGCCCAGGGACCCAGTACTTC.